This T cell receptor beta chain was sequenced for a study of blood T cell repertoires in COVID-19. Study-wide background: COVID-19 samples from acute and convalescent phases originated in the United States, Italy and Spain. Sample material is recorded as cDNA or gDNA derived from T cells, B-cell-depleted T cells, or PBMCs.

The authors' processing: From reference gene primer amplification, estimates of nucleated cell counts were derived. Profiled with immunoSEQ multiplex PCR; TCRdb holds only in-frame clones, not every one. The DNA gave D and trimming, while V, J and clone size come from that table. Of around 100,000 clones listed, approximately 89% were seen once; the top ten hold around 2.3%. The CDR3 covers 15 residues. Germline V gene lookup returns CDR1 SGDLS and CDR2 YYNGEE. V gave up 3 bases and J gave up 0 bases; unmatched junction bases: 5. Input material: peripheral blood. The receptor's source is a human donor with active COVID-19. The donor label of this sample is uncertain. The genes are TRBV9 and TRBJ1-2, with 7 bases identical to TRBD1. The CDR3 here is CASSARTGANYGYTF. Written as DNA, the CDR3 is TGTGCCAGCAGCGCTCGGACAGGAGCTAACTATGGCTACACCTTC.